The next 14 T cell receptor beta chains were all read from a single sample in a study of T cell changes during pregnancy in multiple sclerosis. TCRdb's copy holds only in-frame clones and misses some; the assay was immunoSEQ multiplex PCR. The sample records about 59,000 clones, about 93% being singletons. Sequencing was performed on CD8+ T cells from peripheral blood mononuclear cells, taken in the third trimester of pregnancy. The receptor set was obtained from a female donor with multiple sclerosis, enrolled in a pregnancy study.

J is TRBJ1-1 and V is TRBV5-4; no clear D gene. The germline CDR1 and CDR2 sequences are SGHNT and YYREEE (reference sequence). The CDR3 loop spans 13 amino acids. V lost 9 bases and J 4 bases, leaving 16 bases between the germline ends. The CDR3 region has the DNA TGTGCCACCTACTTAGAACTCGGCACTGAAGCTTTCTTT. It translates to CATYLELGTEAFF.

The V call is TRBV19, the J call TRBJ2-4; 8 nucleotides match TRBD1. Germline CDR1 reads LNHDA; CDR2 reads SQIVND (reference sequence). Unmatched junction bases numbered 4, after V lost 0 bases and J lost 0 bases. The CDR3 consists of 17 residues. The DNA for the CDR3 is TGTGCCAGTAGTATAGATCACAGGGGGTCAGCCAAAAACATTCAGTACTTC. Residues: CASSIDHRGSAKNIQYF.

The CDR3 reads CATLRGASEAFF. In DNA, the CDR3 is TGTGCCACCTTGCGGGGGGCATCCGAAGCTTTCTTT. This chain uses TRBV19 with TRBJ1-1, with a weak D call TRBD1 (6 bases). This CDR3 contains 12 residues. Trimming took 10 bases from V and 8 from J, leaving 17 bases between them. The germline V gene has CDR1 LNHDA and CDR2 SQIVND (reference sequence). Full variable domain (missing parts from reference TRBV19 and TRBJ1-1): DGGITQSPKYLFRKEGQNVTLSCEQNLNHDAMYWYRQDPGQGLRLIYYSQIVNDFQKGDIAEGYSVSREKKESFPLTVTSAQKNPTAFYLCATLRGASEAFFGQGTRLTVV.

The chain carries TRBV15 and TRBJ1-2, with a possible D match to TRBD1 (6 bases). From germline, CDR1 is LNHNV and CDR2 YYDKDF (reference sequence). V was trimmed by 10 bases and J by 8 bases, leaving 23 bases between them. This CDR3 comprises 14 residues. The CDR3 coding sequence is TGTGCCATACCAATCAAGACAGCAGGGGTGGGCTACACCTTC. It codes for CAIPIKTAGVGYTF.

CDR3 in DNA: TGCGCCAGCAAGGAACGACATGGAAACACCATATATTTT. Translation gives CASKERHGNTIYF. The chain has TRBV10-1 and TRBJ1-3; D not resolved. Per the germline V gene, CDR1 is WNHNN and CDR2 is SYGVQD (reference sequence). This CDR3 spans 13 amino acids. V was clipped by 7 bases and J by 3 bases, with 10 bases between them.

This chain links TRBV5-1 with TRBJ2-7; the match to TRBD2 covers 12 bases. This CDR3 is 18 amino acids long. V lost 4 bases to trimming and J lost 4 bases; unmatched junction nucleotides: 15. Per germline, CDR1 SGHRS and CDR2 YFSETQ. The CDR3 DNA sequence: TGCGCCAGCAGCCCGGTGACTAGCGGGAGTGTTTTCTGGTACGAGCAGTACTTC. It encodes CASSPVTSGSVFWYEQYF.

This sequence joins TRBV14 and TRBJ1-2, with D perhaps matching TRBD1 (5 bases). The V end was cut by 0 bases, the J end by 6 bases, with 14 bases between. CDR1 SGHDN and CDR2 FVKESK come from the germline V gene. This CDR3 region has 15 residues. CDR3 residues: CASSQERRGINGYTF. DNA of the CDR3: TGTGCCAGCAGCCAAGAACGGCGGGGGATCAATGGCTACACCTTC.

J is TRBJ2-7 and V is TRBV20-1, with D tentatively TRBD2 (5 bases). CDR1 and CDR2 (germline): DFQATT, SNEGSKA (reference sequence). V shed 5 bases and J shed 10 bases, with 12 bases lying between them. The CDR3 runs to 10 residues. The CDR3 loop is CSAYHGGQYF. For the CDR3, the DNA is TGCAGTGCTTACCACGGAGGACAGTACTTC.

V gene TRBV28 combines with J gene TRBJ2-1, with TRBD1 as a possible D gene (5 bases). Trimming removed 2 bases at V and 2 bases at J, with 10 bases between. The V gene's germline CDR1 is MDHEN and CDR2 SYDVKM. The CDR3 totals 15 residues. The CDR3: CASSLGQGTYNEQFF. The CDR3 DNA sequence: TGTGCCAGCAGTTTAGGTCAGGGAACCTACAATGAGCAGTTCTTC.

The chain joins TRBV27 to TRBJ2-2, with D unclear. The CDR3 is 13 residues long. CDR1 is MNHEY, CDR2 SMNVEV, per germline (reference sequence). The V gene lost 10 bases and the J gene lost 1 base, with 10 bases spanning the gap. Here the CDR3 reads CATSLLNTGELFF. CDR3 nucleotides: TGTGCCACCTCACTACTGAACACCGGGGAGCTGTTTTTT.

The chain is built from TRBV28 and TRBJ2-3; 9 nucleotides align to TRBD1. V trimming: 3 bases; J trimming: 3 bases; junction bases outside the gene matches: 7. The CDR3 consists of 16 residues. CDR1 is MDHEN and CDR2 is SYDVKM in the germline V gene. CDR3 protein: CASSLGGTGKTDTQYF. In DNA, the CDR3 is TGTGCCAGCAGTTTGGGCGGGACAGGGAAGACAGATACGCAGTATTTT.

The J gene is TRBJ1-2, the V gene TRBV19, with 7 nucleotides matching TRBD1. The germline V gene encodes CDR1 LNHDA and CDR2 SQIVND (reference sequence). The CDR3 totals 15 residues. V shed 3 bases and J 0 bases; nucleotides not matched to a gene: 4. The DNA of the CDR3 is TGTGCCAGTAGTATGGGACAGACCCCTAACTATGGCTACACCTTC. Translation gives CASSMGQTPNYGYTF. Full variable domain (remainder filled in from reference TRBV19 and TRBJ1-2): DGGITQSPKYLFRKEGQNVTLSCEQNLNHDAMYWYRQDPGQGLRLIYYSQIVNDFQKGDIAEGYSVSREKKESFPLTVTSAQKNPTAFYLCASSMGQTPNYGYTFGSGTRLTVV.

This clone was seen more than once but under ten times. V usage is TRBV27 and J usage is TRBJ1-1; D gene uncertain. The V end lost 6 bases, the J end lost 13 bases, and 18 bases lay between the germline ends. The CDR3 length is 12 residues. Germline V gives CDR1 MNHEY, CDR2 SMNVEV (reference sequence). As DNA, the CDR3 is TGTGCCAGCAGCCAATCGACGAGGAGGCTTTTCTTT. Translated: CASSQSTRRLFF.

The chain links TRBV12-5 to TRBJ2-2, with 9 bases lining up with TRBD1. V lost 1 base and J lost 1; bases outside the gene matches: 4. CDR1 is LGHNT, CDR2 FRNRAP, per germline. The length of the CDR3 is 17 residues. Here the CDR3 DNA reads TGTGCTAGTGGTTTGGACCTGGGACAGGGGAACACCGGGGAGCTGTTTTTT. It encodes CASGLDLGQGNTGELFF. The whole variable domain, filled in from reference TRBV12-5 and TRBJ2-2, reads DARVTQTPRHKVTEMGQEVTMRCQPILGHNTVFWYRQTMMQGLELLAYFRNRAPLDDSGMPKDRFSAEMPDATLATLKIQPSEPRDSAVYFCASGLDLGQGNTGELFFGEGSRLTVL.